One sample yielded the 12 T cell receptor beta chains listed below, sequenced in a study of CD8 T cell repertoires and HIV-1 epitope variants. The assay was immunoSEQ multiplex PCR, and TCRdb's table has in-frame clones only and misses some. The sample contains approximately 5,000 clones, roughly 62% of which appear only once. The antigens for these receptors are not known. The sample consisted of cultured CD8+ T cells derived from PBMCs. Receptor source: a male donor with HIV.

CDR3 coding DNA: TGTGCCAGCCTAAAGCCGGGACAGACCTATGGCTACACCTTC. It yields the protein CASLKPGQTYGYTF. The V call is TRBV13, the J call TRBJ1-2; 7 nucleotides line up with TRBD1. Germline CDR1 reads PRHDT; CDR2 reads FYEKMQ (reference sequence). This CDR3 has 14 amino acids. V shed 8 bases, J shed 4 bases, and the junction held 10 bases outside the gene matches.

The chain has TRBV9 and TRBJ2-2, with 11 nucleotides matching TRBD2. The CDR3 has 17 amino acids. The ends lost 0 bases at V and 5 bases at J; junction bases unmatched: 6. Germline V gene lookup returns CDR1 SGDLS and CDR2 YYNGEE. CDR3 in DNA: TGTGCCAGCAGCGTAGACCCACTAGCGGGGGAAACCGGGGAGCTGTTTTTT. Its translation: CASSVDPLAGETGELFF.

The chain couples TRBV6-5 to TRBJ2-7, with TRBD2 as a possible D gene (6 bases). The V end lost 0 bases, the J end lost 0 bases, and 9 bases lay between the germline ends. This CDR3 spans 15 amino acids. Germline V gene sequence: CDR1 MNHEY, CDR2 SVGAGI. This chain's CDR3 is CASSYSEGSSYEQYF. In DNA, the CDR3 is TGTGCCAGCAGTTACTCGGAGGGAAGCTCCTACGAGCAGTACTTC.

This clone appeared a single time. V is TRBV15 and J is TRBJ1-5; D is ambiguous. This CDR3 is built from 14 residues. CDR1 and CDR2 (germline): LNHNV, YYDKDF (reference sequence). The V gene lost 3 bases and the J gene lost 2 bases, with 8 bases spanning the gap. The CDR3 loop is CATSSSAGNQPQHF. Here the CDR3 DNA reads TGTGCCACCAGCAGCAGTGCGGGCAATCAGCCCCAGCATTTT. Supplemented by reference TRBV15 and TRBJ1-5, the full variable domain reads DAMVIQNPRYQVTQFGKPVTLSCSQTLNHNVMYWYQQKSSQAPKLLFHYYDKDFNNEADTPDNFQSRRPNTSFCFLDIRSPGLGDTAMYLCATSSSAGNQPQHFGDGTRLSIL.

This sequence joins TRBV6-1 and TRBJ1-5, with 10 bases aligning to TRBD1. Germline CDR1 and CDR2: MNHNS and SASEGT. Germline trimming cut 1 base from V and 8 bases from J; bases unmatched to any gene: 5. The CDR3 extends over 15 amino acids. The CDR3 nucleotides are TGTGCCAGCAGTGAAGGACAGGGGGCTGAGAAGCCCCAGCATTTT. It is translated as CASSEGQGAEKPQHF.

This chain joins TRBV7-8 and TRBJ1-1; D call uncertain. The V and J ends lost 1 base and 2 bases respectively, with 5 bases between them. Germline CDR1 and CDR2: SGHVS and FQNEAQ. This CDR3 region has 13 residues. DNA for the CDR3: TGTGCCAGCAGCTTAGTAGAAAACACTGAAGCTTTCTTT. Translated: CASSLVENTEAFF.

This chain links TRBV7-2 with TRBJ2-3; 9 nucleotides agree with TRBD2. V dropped 0 bases and J dropped 3; count of bases not matched to a gene: 1. Germline-derived CDR1 and CDR2 are SGHTA and FQGNSA. The CDR3 extends over 15 amino acids. The DNA for the CDR3 is TGTGCCAGCAGCTTAGCAGGACTAGCGACAGATACGCAGTATTTT. This gives the protein CASSLAGLATDTQYF.

This chain connects TRBV6-5 to TRBJ2-7; D may be TRBD1 (6 bases). The CDR3 covers 12 residues. Trimming shortened V by 5 bases and J by 3 bases, and 8 bases separated the two germline ends. Germline V gives CDR1 MNHEY, CDR2 SVGAGI. CDR3 nucleotide sequence: TGTGCCAGCAGTCCAGGGGACTACGAGCAGTACTTC. It encodes CASSPGDYEQYF.

The chain uses TRBV9 and TRBJ2-5, with TRBD1 identical over 9 bases. This CDR3 region has 16 residues. The germline CDR1 and CDR2 sequences are SGDLS and YYNGEE. The J segment lost 5 bases and the V segment lost 4 bases, leaving 12 bases of the junction unmatched. The CDR3 protein is CASSIREQGAGETQYF. CDR3 DNA: TGTGCCAGCAGCATACGAGAACAGGGGGCAGGGGAGACCCAGTACTTC.

V and J are TRBV27 and TRBJ2-6; no definite D call. CDR3 length: 15 residues. CDR1 is MNHEY and CDR2 is SMNVEV in the germline V gene (reference sequence). V lost 5 bases to trimming and J lost 0 bases, with 8 bases between them. The CDR3 nucleotides read TGTGCCAGCAGTCCCGACCACTCTGGGGCCAACGTCCTGACTTTC. It is translated as CASSPDHSGANVLTF.

The rearrangement joins TRBV2 to TRBJ1-1; the D gene is possibly TRBD1 (5 bases). V shed 6 bases and J shed 1 base, with 6 bases lying between them. The CDR3 spans 12 residues. In germline, CDR1 is SNHLY, CDR2 FYNNEI. CDR3 DNA sequence: TGTGCCAGCAGCCAGGGGAACACTGAAGCTTTCTTT. Residues: CASSQGNTEAFF.

The rearrangement uses TRBV28 and TRBJ2-1; 10 positions match TRBD2. In germline, CDR1 is MDHEN, CDR2 SYDVKM. With V trimmed by 4 bases and J by 6 bases, 3 bases remained unmatched. CDR3 length: 14 amino acids. Written as DNA, the CDR3 is TGTGCCAGCAGTTCCGGACTAGCGGTCAATGAGCAGTTCTTC. It translates to CASSSGLAVNEQFF.